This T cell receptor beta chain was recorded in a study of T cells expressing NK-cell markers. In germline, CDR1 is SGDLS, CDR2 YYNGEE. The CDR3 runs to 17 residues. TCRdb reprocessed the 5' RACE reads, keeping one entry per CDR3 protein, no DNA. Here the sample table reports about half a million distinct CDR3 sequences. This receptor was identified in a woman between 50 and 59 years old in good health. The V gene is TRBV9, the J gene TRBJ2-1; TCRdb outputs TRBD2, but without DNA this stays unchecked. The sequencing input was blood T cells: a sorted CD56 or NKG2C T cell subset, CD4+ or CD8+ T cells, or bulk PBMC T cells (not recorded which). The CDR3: CASSVAGAGQLNNEQFF.